This T cell receptor (beta chain) was sequenced during a study of shared clonotypes between healthy human individuals. The study, taken as a whole, reports: Sorted-subset sequencing, rarefaction showed, was incomplete despite large depth.

CDR1 SGHRS and CDR2 YFSETQ come from the germline V gene. The CDR3 loop spans 15 amino acids. With 0 bases clipped from V and 5 bases from J, the junction kept 6 bases outside the gene matches. The donors were adults (healthy and HIV-negative) with no recent acute infections or vaccinations. Researchers divided each subset's genomic DNA evenly across several immunoSEQ plates. Sorted-subset replicate PCR reactions were performed with about 200 ng DNA, corresponding to 25,000 to 35,000 T cell genomes. Here immunoSEQ multiplex PCR was the method, and the copy in TCRdb shows in-frame clones only, minus some. The data contain about 2.4 million clones, 93% of them singletons. In its sample, this clone was seen once. The antigen remains unidentified.

The clonotype originates from a man aged 18 to 29 in good health. Some clones in this sample may be carry-over from other donors' samples. The rearrangement uses TRBV5-1 and TRBJ2-5; the match to TRBD2 covers 8 bases. Sequencing was done on a sample of naive CD4+ T cells from PBMCs. The subset: CD45RA+ positively selected. CDR3 in amino acids: CASSLVAGWGETQYF. Written as DNA, the CDR3 is TGCGCCAGCAGCTTGGTAGCGGGATGGGGGGAGACCCAGTACTTC.